Shown below are 20 T cell receptor beta chains from a single sample sequenced in a study of CD8 T cells in Susac syndrome. Random hexamers were used to reverse transcribe the RNA input (about 0.5 to 1 ug). TCRdb independently ran MiXCR on the immunoSEQ multiplex PCR reads; one entry per CDR3 protein. The sample shows about 180,000 distinct CDR3 sequences, nearly 97% of them seen only once. Sequencing input: CD4+ T cells from PBMCs. These TCRs come from a human donor with multiple sclerosis.

This chain joins TRBV3-1 and TRBJ1-2, with TRBD1 matching 11 bases. With V trimmed by 4 bases and J by 4 bases, 11 bases remained unmatched. CDR1 and CDR2 from the germline V gene are LGHDT and YNNKEL (reference sequence). CDR3 size: 17 residues. The CDR3 DNA reads as TGTGCCAGCAGCCCCGGGACAGGGGGGGGTACAGGCTATGGCTACACCTTC. It is translated as CASSPGTGGGTGYGYTF.

The chain has TRBV7-3 and TRBJ2-3; the match to TRBD2 covers 11 bases. V lost 4 bases and J lost 2; bases outside the gene matches: 11. The germline V gene encodes CDR1 SGHTA and CDR2 FQGTGA. The CDR3 is 18 amino acids. The CDR3 sequence: CASSSDPFSGGDTDTQYF. In DNA form, the CDR3 reads TGTGCCAGCAGCTCCGACCCTTTTAGCGGGGGGGACACAGATACGCAGTATTTT.

The V call is TRBV2, the J call TRBJ2-3; TRBD2 matches 7 bases. The V gene's germline CDR1 is SNHLY and CDR2 FYNNEI. Losses at the gene ends were 4 bases for V and 2 bases for J; bases not matched to a gene: 6. This CDR3 contains 15 residues. CDR3 sequence (DNA): TGTGCCAGCAGTGCCAGCGGGGTGAACACAGATACGCAGTATTTT. Protein product: CASSASGVNTDTQYF.

V is TRBV6-2 or TRBV6-3 and J is TRBJ1-3, with D possibly TRBD1 on 5 matching bases. V shed 8 bases and J shed 5 bases, with 16 bases lying between them. The germline CDR1 and CDR2 sequences are MNHEY and SVGEGT. CDR3 length equals 14 residues. CDR3 bases: TGTGCCAGCGGAAGGGGTACGTTGCGAAACACCATATATTTT. This gives the protein CASGRGTLRNTIYF.

V is TRBV4-2 and J is TRBJ1-1; perhaps TRBD1 as D (6 bases). Germline V gene lookup returns CDR1 LGHNA and CDR2 YNFKEQ. The CDR3 runs to 15 residues. V was shortened by 7 bases and J by 3 bases, with 18 bases between the two germline ends. The chain's CDR3 is CASIPPRGTYTEAFF. As DNA, the CDR3 is TGTGCCAGCATCCCCCCCAGGGGAACTTACACTGAAGCTTTCTTT.

V gene TRBV25-1 combines with J gene TRBJ1-2; the D gene is possibly TRBD1 (6 bases). The germline V gene encodes CDR1 MGHDK and CDR2 SYGVNS. V lost 0 bases, J lost 13 bases, and 15 bases lay in between. This CDR3 contains 13 residues. CDR3 sequence reads: CASSEYRGRASTF. In DNA, the CDR3 is TGTGCCAGCAGTGAATACAGGGGCCGCGCATCCACCTTC.

The rearrangement links TRBV3-1 to TRBJ2-7; 8 nucleotides agree with TRBD1. CDR1 LGHDT and CDR2 YNNKEL come from the germline V gene (reference sequence). J gave up 3 bases and V 1 base, and 11 bases lay outside the gene matches. The CDR3 has 17 amino acids. DNA of the CDR3: TGTGCCAGCAGCCAAGTTCAGGGGGCGACTAACAACTACGAGCAGTACTTC. Translated: CASSQVQGATNNYEQYF.

The V and J genes are TRBV9 and TRBJ2-2, with TRBD1 identical over 9 bases. This CDR3 is 14 amino acids long. Germline V CDR1 and CDR2: SGDLS, YYNGEE. V dropped 2 bases and J dropped 7; count of bases not matched to a gene: 3. The CDR3 loop is CASSVTGGNGELFF. In nucleotides, the CDR3 is TGTGCCAGCAGCGTTACAGGGGGCAACGGGGAGCTGTTTTTT. Filled out from reference TRBV9 and TRBJ2-2, the complete variable domain reads DSGVTQTPKHLITATGQRVTLRCSPRSGDLSVYWYQQSLDQGLQFLIQYYNGEERAKGNILERFSAQQFPDLHSELNLSSLELGDSALYFCASSVTGGNGELFFGEGSRLTVL.

The chain combines TRBV18 with TRBJ2-7, with D uncertain. This CDR3 contains 11 residues. Trimming cost V 6 bases and J 4 bases, with 7 bases left between them. In germline, CDR1 is KGHSH, CDR2 LQKENI. The CDR3 DNA follows: TGTGCCAGCTCTCCAGAGTACGAGCAGTACTTC. This translates into CASSPEYEQYF.

V usage is TRBV5-1 and J usage is TRBJ1-2, with 10 positions matching TRBD1. The CDR3 is made up of 17 amino acids. Germline V gene sequence: CDR1 SGHRS, CDR2 YFSETQ. The ends lost 4 bases at V and 3 bases at J; junction bases unmatched: 12. CDR3 amino acids: CASSKGTGVLLHYGYTF. The CDR3 DNA reads TGCGCCAGCAGCAAGGGGACAGGGGTCCTACTGCACTATGGCTACACCTTC. Based on the CDR3 plus reference TRBV5-1 and TRBJ1-2, the full variable domain is KAGVTQTPRYLIKTRGQQVTLSCSPISGHRSVSWYQQTPGQGLQFLFEYFSETQRNKGNFPGRFSGRQFSNSRSEMNVSTLELGDSALYLCASSKGTGVLLHYGYTFGSGTRLTVV.

This clonotype was counted a single time. The chain joins TRBV28 to TRBJ1-5, with 8 bases matching TRBD1. Per the germline V gene, CDR1 is MDHEN and CDR2 is SYDVKM. Trimming cost V 6 bases and J 3 bases; bases outside gene matches: 7. The CDR3 extends over 15 amino acids. The CDR3 is CASSPGQAFNQPQHF. In DNA form, the CDR3 reads TGTGCCAGCAGCCCGGGACAGGCCTTCAATCAGCCCCAGCATTTT. Combining the CDR3 with reference TRBV28 and TRBJ1-5 gives the whole variable domain DVKVTQSSRYLVKRTGEKVFLECVQDMDHENMFWYRQDPGLGLRLIYFSYDVKMKEKGDIPEGYSVSREKKERFSLILESASTNQTSMYLCASSPGQAFNQPQHFGDGTRLSIL.

This chain uses TRBV7-8 with TRBJ1-5, with D unclear. With 3 bases removed from V and 0 bases from J, the gap between germline ends came to 12 bases. The germline V gene encodes CDR1 SGHVS and CDR2 FQNEAQ. This CDR3 is 16 amino acids long. The CDR3 DNA reads as TGTGCCAGCAGCTTTTCCGGCGGGAATAGCAATCAGCCCCAGCATTTT. This gives the protein CASSFSGGNSNQPQHF.

This clonotype was seen once. The genes are TRBV7-2 and TRBJ1-1, with TRBD1 matching 7 bases. This CDR3 is 14 amino acids long. Germline assignment: CDR1 SGHTA and CDR2 FQGNSA. With 0 bases clipped from V and 3 bases from J, the junction kept 1 base outside the gene matches. CDR3 protein: CASSLAQGDTEAFF. In nucleotides, the CDR3 is TGTGCCAGCAGCTTAGCGCAGGGGGACACTGAAGCTTTCTTT.

CDR3 residues: CAWSVAAGNGEQYF. DNA of the CDR3: TGTGCCTGGAGTGTAGCGGCAGGGAATGGCGAGCAGTACTTC. The chain combines TRBV30 with TRBJ2-7; D could derive from TRBD1 or TRBD2 (5 bases each). The CDR3 is 14 amino acids. Germline CDR1 and CDR2: GTSNPN and SVGIG (reference sequence). V gave up 0 bases and J gave up 6 bases, with 15 bases separating them.

This rearrangement joins TRBV20-1 to TRBJ2-3, with TRBD2 matching 10 bases. CDR1 and CDR2 (germline): DFQATT, SNEGSKA (reference sequence). The CDR3 contains 17 residues. After removal of 1 base from V and 4 bases from J, the junction contained 11 bases not matched to a gene. The CDR3: CSARVAGGLRGPDTQYF. In DNA, the CDR3 is TGCAGTGCTAGAGTAGCGGGGGGACTAAGGGGTCCAGATACGCAGTATTTT.

The CDR3 protein is CSAREGEQFF. The CDR3 DNA follows: TGCAGTGCTAGAGAGGGTGAGCAGTTCTTC. The rearrangement links TRBV20-1 to TRBJ2-1, with unresolved D. Germline V gives CDR1 DFQATT, CDR2 SNEGSKA (reference sequence). V lost 0 bases, J lost 9 bases, and 3 bases lay in between. The CDR3 consists of 10 residues.

This chain joins TRBV29-1 and TRBJ2-3; no clear D gene. The CDR3 is made up of 13 amino acids. Trimming stripped 5 bases from V and 0 bases from J, with 9 bases between. The germline CDR1 and CDR2 sequences are SQVTM and ANQGSEA. Written as DNA, the CDR3 is TGCAGCGTTTGGAAGCGAAGCACAGATACGCAGTATTTT. Translated, it gives CSVWKRSTDTQYF.

This clonotype is a singleton in its sample. The V gene is TRBV6-5, the J gene TRBJ1-6; weak D call: TRBD1 (6 bases). The V gene's germline CDR1 is MNHEY and CDR2 SVGAGI. The CDR3 is made up of 13 amino acids. The V gene lost 6 bases and the J gene lost 10 bases, with 13 bases spanning the gap. CDR3 nucleotides: TGTGCCAGCAGGACACACGACAGGTCACCCCTCCACTTT. As protein: CASRTHDRSPLHF.

The rearrangement joins TRBV25-1 to TRBJ2-1; possibly TRBD2 for D (6 bases). The CDR3 has 12 amino acids. Germline CDR1 reads MGHDK; CDR2 reads SYGVNS. V dropped 3 bases and J dropped 7 bases, with 7 bases sitting between them. The CDR3 coding sequence is TGTGCCAGCAGTGATCGGGGGAATGAGCAGTTCTTC. Amino acids: CASSDRGNEQFF.

V usage is TRBV5-1 and J usage is TRBJ2-3; 9 bases fit TRBD1. Germline CDR1 reads SGHRS; CDR2 reads YFSETQ. The CDR3 covers 15 residues. V shed 4 bases and J 2 bases; nucleotides not matched to a gene: 5. The chain's CDR3 is CASSNGQGTTDTQYF. For the CDR3, the DNA is TGCGCCAGCAGCAACGGACAGGGGACCACAGATACGCAGTATTTT.